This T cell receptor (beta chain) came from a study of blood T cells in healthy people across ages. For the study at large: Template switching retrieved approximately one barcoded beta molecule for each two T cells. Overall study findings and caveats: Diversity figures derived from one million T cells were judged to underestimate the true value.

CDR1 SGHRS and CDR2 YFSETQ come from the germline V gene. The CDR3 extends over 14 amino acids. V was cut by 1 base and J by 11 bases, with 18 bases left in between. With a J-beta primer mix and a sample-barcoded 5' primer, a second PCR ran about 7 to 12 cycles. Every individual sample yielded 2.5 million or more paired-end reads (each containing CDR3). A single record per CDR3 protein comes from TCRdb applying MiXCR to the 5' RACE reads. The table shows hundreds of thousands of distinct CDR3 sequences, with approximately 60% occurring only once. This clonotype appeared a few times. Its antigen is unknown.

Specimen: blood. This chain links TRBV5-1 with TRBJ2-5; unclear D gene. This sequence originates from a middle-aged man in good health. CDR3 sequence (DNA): TGCGCCAGCAGCTTGATACCGCCTTTCAAAGAGCAGTACTTC. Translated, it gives CASSLIPPFKEQYF.